These 21 T cell receptor beta chains came from one sample sequenced in a study of naive and memory T cell subsets. The beta constant-region primer was an equimolar mix of two oligonucleotides covering TRBC1 and TRBC2. Ligated cDNA was amplified by four rounds of PCR with nested alpha and beta constant-region primers and SP2. TCRdb ran MiXCR on the UMI-ligation and nested PCR reads and lists one entry per CDR3 protein. The sample lists 140,000 to 150,000 distinct CDR3 sequences; under 25% were seen once. The study, taken as a whole, reports: Naive repertoires, especially CD8, held a few larger clonotypes, possibly memory cells re-expressing CD45RA.

These TCRs are of unknown antigen specificity. Sequencing was carried out using naive CD4+ T cells from blood. The receptors come from a human donor in good health.

This clonotype was seen ten or more times. The chain combines TRBV20-1 with TRBJ2-4, with 8 bases identical to TRBD1. The CDR3 length is 16 residues. The V gene's germline CDR1 is DFQATT and CDR2 SNEGSKA (reference sequence). V was pared by 1 base and J by 5 bases, with 10 bases of the junction left unmatched. The chain's CDR3 is CSARGRTGIAQNIQYF. CDR3 DNA: TGCAGTGCTAGAGGTCGGACAGGGATTGCCCAAAACATTCAGTACTTC.

The chain recombines TRBV20-1 with TRBJ2-2; perhaps TRBD1 as D (6 bases). Germline CDR1 and CDR2: DFQATT and SNEGSKA (reference sequence). The V end lost 3 bases, the J end lost 5 bases, and 10 bases lay between the germline ends. This CDR3 has 13 residues. DNA of the CDR3: TGCAGTGCTAGGGCAGGGGAAACCGGGGAGCTGTTTTTT. Protein product: CSARAGETGELFF.

The chain uses TRBV4-3 and TRBJ2-7; D tentatively reads TRBD1 or TRBD2 (5 bases each). This CDR3 is 15 amino acids long. V lost 3 bases to trimming and J lost 9 bases, with 21 bases between them. CDR1 and CDR2 from the germline V gene are LGHNA and YSLEER. CDR3: CASSQGDRTDSAQYF. The CDR3 DNA follows: TGCGCCAGCAGCCAGGGCGACAGAACCGATAGCGCGCAGTACTTC.

The chain links TRBV7-8 to TRBJ1-5, with 10 bases that match TRBD1. The trim removed 0 bases at V and 7 bases at J, leaving 6 bases unmatched. Germline assignment: CDR1 SGHVS and CDR2 FQNEAQ. This CDR3 is built from 16 residues. The CDR3 here is CASSLAGQGLRQPQHF. The CDR3 DNA follows: TGTGCCAGCAGCTTAGCGGGACAGGGGTTAAGGCAGCCCCAGCATTTT.

The genes are TRBV7-9 and TRBJ2-1, with D perhaps assigned TRBD1 or TRBD2 (6 bases each). The V gene's germline CDR1 is SEHNR and CDR2 FQNEAQ (reference sequence). This CDR3 has 17 residues. The germline V and J ends were trimmed by 5 bases and 8 bases, with 25 bases remaining between them. The CDR3 coding sequence is TGTGCCAGCAGCCCTGGCGGGACATTGAGCGCGAATGATGAGCAGTTCTTC. It yields the protein CASSPGGTLSANDEQFF.

V is TRBV6-2 or TRBV6-3 and J is TRBJ2-7; 9 bases match TRBD1. Per the germline V gene, CDR1 is MNHEY and CDR2 is SVGEGT. V shed 6 bases, J shed 5 bases, and the junction held 11 bases outside the gene matches. The CDR3 spans 15 residues. The CDR3 coding sequence is TGTGCCAGCAGCTCCGTGGGACAGGGTTCCAACGAGCAGTACTTC. The encoded protein is CASSSVGQGSNEQYF.

The chain is built from TRBV5-1 and TRBJ2-7, with TRBD2 matching over 8 bases. The CDR3 is 14 amino acids. J gave up 5 bases and V 2 bases, and 6 bases lay outside the gene matches. In germline, CDR1 is SGHRS, CDR2 YFSETQ. The CDR3 sequence: CASSLGLAAHEQYF. The CDR3 region has the DNA TGCGCCAGCAGCTTAGGACTAGCTGCCCACGAGCAGTACTTC.

This clonotype occurred a few times. The chain recombines TRBV29-1 with TRBJ2-7, with 7 nucleotides matching TRBD2. Germline V gene sequence: CDR1 SQVTM, CDR2 ANQGSEA. The CDR3 covers 14 residues. After removal of 3 bases from V and 5 bases from J, the junction contained 10 bases not matched to a gene. DNA for the CDR3: TGCAGCGTTGATTTCCCGGGAGGTACCCACGAGCAGTACTTC. Protein: CSVDFPGGTHEQYF.

The V gene is TRBV20-1, the J gene TRBJ1-1; 7 bases agree with TRBD1. The junction had 5 bases not matched to a gene; V was cut back by 4 bases and J by 0 bases. The CDR3 is made up of 14 amino acids. Per germline, CDR1 DFQATT and CDR2 SNEGSKA (reference sequence). The CDR3 loop is CSATGGSMNTEAFF. DNA of the CDR3: TGCAGTGCTACAGGGGGGTCCATGAACACTGAAGCTTTCTTT.

This clonotype came up many times. The V call is TRBV11-2, the J call TRBJ2-1, with D possibly being TRBD1 (5 bases). Trimming cost V 4 bases and J 8 bases, with 12 bases left between them. Germline V gene lookup returns CDR1 SGHAT and CDR2 FQNNGV. The CDR3 extends over 13 amino acids. The CDR3 loop is CASSSVTDDEQFF. CDR3 in DNA: TGTGCCAGCAGCTCGGTGACAGATGATGAGCAGTTCTTC. The full variable domain, rest sourced from reference TRBV11-2 and TRBJ2-1, is EAGVAQSPRYKIIEKRQSVAFWCNPISGHATLYWYQQILGQGPKLLIQFQNNGVVDDSQLPKDRFSAERLKGVDSTLKIQPAKLEDSAVYLCASSSVTDDEQFFGPGTRLTVL.

The gene calls are TRBV28 and TRBJ1-1; D call uncertain. V dropped 6 bases and J dropped 0 bases, with 5 bases sitting between them. Germline V gene sequence: CDR1 MDHEN, CDR2 SYDVKM. The CDR3 is made up of 12 amino acids. CDR3 sequence (DNA): TGTGCCAGCAGGGAACTGAACACTGAAGCTTTCTTT. Translating it yields CASRELNTEAFF.

The chain combines TRBV9 with TRBJ2-7, with D tentatively TRBD1 (6 bases). The CDR3 is made up of 10 amino acids. V lost 9 bases and J lost 6, with 10 bases in between. Germline CDR1 and CDR2: SGDLS and YYNGEE. CDR3 sequence (DNA): TGTGCCAAGGGACAATTCGAGCAGTACTTC. It codes for CAKGQFEQYF.

CDR3 DNA: TGTGCCTGGAGCCCCGGAGGGCTCTCCTACAATGAGCAGTTCTTC. This codes for CAWSPGGLSYNEQFF. The gene calls are TRBV30 and TRBJ2-1, with a tentative D call TRBD2 (6 bases). CDR1 GTSNPN and CDR2 SVGIG come from the germline V gene (reference sequence). V lost 3 bases, J lost 0 bases, and 12 bases lay in between. The CDR3 covers 15 residues.

The chain employs TRBV7-6 and TRBJ1-4, with unresolved D. The length of the CDR3 is 15 residues. The germline V gene encodes CDR1 SGHVS and CDR2 FNYEAQ. V lost 0 bases and J lost 4, with 9 bases in between. This CDR3 reads CASSLATRHNEKLFF. In nucleotides, the CDR3 is TGTGCCAGCAGCTTAGCGACAAGGCATAATGAAAAACTGTTTTTT.

The CDR3 DNA reads TGTGCCAGTAGCCCCGCCCGGATGGGAGCCACCGGGGAGCTGTTTTTT. Amino acid sequence: CASSPARMGATGELFF. This chain connects TRBV19 to TRBJ2-2; possible D gene TRBD2, 5 bases. Per germline, CDR1 LNHDA and CDR2 SQIVND (reference sequence). V lost 6 bases and J lost 4, with 18 bases in between. CDR3 length: 16 residues.

This clonotype was found many times. The gene calls are TRBV20-1 and TRBJ1-1; 9 bases fit TRBD1. Germline CDR1 is DFQATT and CDR2 is SNEGSKA (reference sequence). CDR3 length equals 12 residues. After removal of 6 bases from V and 5 bases from J, the junction contained 4 bases not matched to a gene. As DNA, the CDR3 is TGCAGTGCCCCCGGGACAGGGACTGAAGCTTTCTTT. This translates into CSAPGTGTEAFF.

This clonotype was picked up many times. The genes are TRBV28 and TRBJ2-1, with D perhaps matching TRBD2 (6 bases). The CDR3 has 16 residues. Germline CDR1 reads MDHEN; CDR2 reads SYDVKM. Trimming removed 6 bases at V and 5 bases at J, with 20 bases between. Here the CDR3 reads CASSPLGRSGDNEQFF. Here the CDR3 DNA reads TGTGCCAGCAGCCCTCTCGGCCGCTCGGGAGACAATGAGCAGTTCTTC.

A few counts support this clonotype. J is TRBJ2-5 and V is TRBV7-2; D ambiguous. There are 13 residues in the CDR3. V lost 2 bases and J 9 bases, leaving 13 bases between the germline ends. The germline CDR1 and CDR2 sequences are SGHTA and FQGNSA. Here the CDR3 DNA reads TGTGCCAGCAGCTTAAGGGCGGTTACGGCCCAGTACTTC. This codes for CASSLRAVTAQYF.

A few counts support this clonotype. V is TRBV2 and J is TRBJ2-7, with a tentative D call TRBD1 (7 bases). Germline V gene sequence: CDR1 SNHLY, CDR2 FYNNEI. This CDR3 region has 13 residues. V shed 10 bases and J shed 0 bases, with 13 bases lying between them. The CDR3 region has the DNA TGTGCCACGGGGGACAGTAACTCCTACGAGCAGTACTTC. Translating gives CATGDSNSYEQYF.

The gene calls are TRBV19 and TRBJ2-1; D might be TRBD2 (5 bases). Germline V lookup: CDR1 LNHDA, CDR2 SQIVND (reference sequence). The CDR3 is 15 amino acids. V was pared by 3 bases and J by 9 bases, with 18 bases between. In nucleotides, the CDR3 is TGTGCCAGTAGTATGGAGGCCCCCAGCTTAACTGAGCAGTTCTTC. Its protein is CASSMEAPSLTEQFF.

This clonotype came up a few times. The chain has TRBV6-5 and TRBJ2-6; 9 bases line up with TRBD1. The CDR3 is 17 amino acids. CDR1 and CDR2 (germline): MNHEY, SVGAGI. Trimming cost V 5 bases and J 0 bases; bases outside gene matches: 5. This CDR3 reads CASSIGTGISGANVLTF. The CDR3 region has the DNA TGTGCCAGCAGTATCGGGACAGGGATCTCTGGGGCCAACGTCCTGACTTTC.